This entry concerns a single T cell receptor beta chain. This entry comes from a study of blood T cell repertoires in COVID-19. On the study more broadly: From the United States, Italy and Spain came samples of acute and convalescent COVID-19.

Germline CDR1 reads MNHNS; CDR2 reads SASEGT. The CDR3 runs to 15 residues. Trimming at V came to 1 base and at J to 9 bases, leaving 8 bases not matched to a gene. Profiled with immunoSEQ multiplex PCR; TCRdb holds only in-frame clones, not every one. The repertoire holds some 200,000 clones, with 70% to 90% as singletons. Participants reported their clinical history, and cohort assignment relied on those reports. Donors of Cohort 3 who recovered were those that had two negative PCRs, clearance, or symptom resolution. This TCR was recovered from a woman aged 18-29 years who had recovered from COVID-19. The sample consisted of PBMCs or T cells enriched from blood (not recorded which). V is TRBV6-1 and J is TRBJ2-1, with TRBD2 matching 8 bases. CDR3 nucleotides: TGTGCCAGCAGTGAAGGACTAGCGAGAGGGGGTGAGCAGTTCTTC. Translated, it gives CASSEGLARGGEQFF.